Shown below are 8 T cell receptor beta chains from a single sample sequenced in a study of molecular identifiers for immune sequencing clone quantification. One entry per CDR3 protein, called by TCRdb with MiXCR from the PCR reads. This sample has some 680,000 distinct CDR3 sequences, with approximately 24% found just once. Sequenced: naive CD8+ T cells from blood, with Jurkat cell RNA spiked in. The subset denotes: FACS-sorted CD8+CD4-CCR7+CD45RA+ naive T cells. These receptors were taken from a human donor in good health. Some libraries in this study had Jurkat cell RNA spiked in.

This chain connects TRBV19 to TRBJ1-1; D is unclear. The CDR3 spans 17 residues. Germline lookup yields CDR1 LNHDA and CDR2 SQIVND (reference sequence). Trimming shortened V by 3 bases and J by 3 bases, and 20 bases separated the two germline ends. CDR3 DNA: TGTGCCAGTAGTATTGTTGGTTCGGGCAGGCGAGACACTGAAGCTTTCTTT. Residues: CASSIVGSGRRDTEAFF.

There are many counts of this clonotype. The chain uses TRBV6-5 and TRBJ1-2; D is undetermined. Per the germline V gene, CDR1 is MNHEY and CDR2 is SVGAGI. V was shortened by 5 bases and J by 8 bases, with 21 bases between the two germline ends. CDR3 length: 15 residues. CDR3 sequence: CASSPSTGVSQGYTF. The CDR3 nucleotides are TGTGCCAGCAGTCCGTCTACCGGGGTCTCCCAAGGCTACACCTTC.

Regarding this clonotype: The junction departs from the called germline gene at one end, perhaps through a read error. V is TRBV11-3 and J is TRBJ2-1; D not certain. This CDR3 is 15 amino acids long. Germline V gene lookup returns CDR1 SGHNT and CDR2 YENEEA. The CDR3: CASSAYGSLADEQIF. In DNA form, the CDR3 reads TGTGCCAGCAGCGCTTACGGTAGCTTAGCCGATGAGCAGATCTTC.

This clonotype was counted a few times. Because the CDR3's place on the DNA is in doubt, the DNA is left out and the CDR3 is given as listed by TCRdb. The chain carries TRBV21-1 and TRBJ1-1; no check of the table's D call, TRBD1, against the DNA was made. TRBV21-1 is a known pseudogene. The CDR3 spans 18 residues, counting both ends. The CDR3 sequence is CASSIVAKGTNSNTEAFF.

This clonotype has ten or more counts. The V gene is TRBV13, the J gene TRBJ2-2; D gene uncertain. Germline CDR1 PRHDT, CDR2 FYEKMQ (reference sequence). The germline V and J ends were trimmed by 5 bases and 2 bases, with 3 bases remaining between them. There are 12 residues in the CDR3. CDR3 sequence reads: CASSTNTGELFF. Written as DNA, the CDR3 is TGTGCCAGCAGCACTAACACCGGGGAGCTGTTTTTT.

CDR3 in amino acids: CSATHHLETEDNEQFF. CDR3 nucleotides: TGCAGTGCCACACACCACTTGGAGACAGAAGACAATGAGCAGTTCTTC. The chain carries TRBV20-1 and TRBJ2-1; possible D gene TRBD1, 5 bases. There are 16 residues in the CDR3. The V gene lost 6 bases and the J gene lost 5 bases, with 23 bases spanning the gap. The germline gives CDR1 DFQATT, CDR2 SNEGSKA (reference sequence).

This clonotype was detected ten times or more. The V and J genes are TRBV25-1 and TRBJ2-7; D uncertain. CDR1 and CDR2 (germline): MGHDK, SYGVNS. This CDR3 region has 14 residues. V was pared by 7 bases and J by 2 bases, with 15 bases between. The CDR3 sequence is CASNQHGFTYEQYF. The CDR3 nucleotides are TGTGCCAGCAACCAACATGGTTTCACCTACGAGCAGTACTTC.

Only a few counts were recorded for this clonotype. The V gene is TRBV27, the J gene TRBJ2-7; 9 bases align to TRBD2. The germline CDR1 and CDR2 sequences are MNHEY and SMNVEV (reference sequence). Unmatched junction bases numbered 17, after V lost 3 bases and J lost 5 bases. CDR3 size: 18 residues. The CDR3 region has the DNA TGTGCCAGCAGTTTTCTAAGGTCCCTTAGCGGGAGACTGGACGAGCAGTACTTC. Translation: CASSFLRSLSGRLDEQYF.